The next 22 T cell receptor beta chains were all read from a single sample in a study of blood T cell repertoires in COVID-19. Profiling relied on immunoSEQ multiplex PCR, and the TCRdb table lists in-frame clones only, not all of them. The table includes about 110,000 clones, approximately 83% detected once. Sequencing was done on a sample of peripheral blood. These receptors were taken from an older woman with acute or convalescent COVID-19.

The chain combines TRBV5-6 with TRBJ2-7; TRBD2 aligns across 8 bases. The V segment lost 1 base and the J segment 2 bases; nucleotides outside the gene matches: 2. Germline CDR1 is SGHDT and CDR2 is YYEEEE. The CDR3 length is 14 residues. The CDR3 spells CASSLTGGAYEQYF. CDR3 nucleotides: TGTGCCAGCAGCTTGACCGGGGGGGCCTACGAGCAGTACTTC. The whole variable domain, filled in from reference TRBV5-6 and TRBJ2-7, reads DAGVTQSPTHLIKTRGQQVTLRCSPKSGHDTVSWYQQALGQGPQFIFQYYEEEERQRGNFPDRFSGHQFPNYSSELNVNALLLGDSALYLCASSLTGGAYEQYFGPGTRLTVT.

A note on this clone: Other DNA sequences in this sample translate to the same CDR3. The rearrangement links TRBV3-1 (or the pseudogene TRBV3-2) to TRBJ1-5, with TRBD1 as a possible D gene (5 bases). Germline V gene data show CDR1 as LGHDT and CDR2 as YNNKEL (reference sequence). This CDR3 comprises 13 residues. V was cut by 0 bases and J by 6 bases, with 6 bases left in between. The CDR3 loop is CASSQDRGQPQHF. In nucleotides, the CDR3 is TGTGCCAGCAGCCAAGATAGGGGTCAGCCCCAGCATTTT.

J is TRBJ2-3 and V is TRBV7-9, with D unresolved. Germline V gene data show CDR1 as SEHNR and CDR2 as FQNEAQ (reference sequence). CDR3 length: 13 amino acids. V was shortened by 5 bases and J by 11 bases, with 17 bases between the two germline ends. CDR3: CASSPPRSRRQYF. The CDR3 nucleotides read TGTGCCAGCAGCCCCCCCCGCAGTCGCCGGCAGTATTTT.

The J gene is TRBJ2-2, the V gene TRBV28; D is ambiguous. CDR1 and CDR2 (germline): MDHEN, SYDVKM. Trimming removed 6 bases from V and 6 bases from J, with 20 bases in between. The CDR3 covers 16 residues. The CDR3 region has the DNA TGTGCCAGCAGCTCCAGGCGTGGCTTTATAGCCGGGGAGCTGTTTTTT. It translates to CASSSRRGFIAGELFF.

CDR3 sequence: CASRASGSPHEQYF. The CDR3 region has the DNA TGTGCCAGCAGGGCTAGCGGGAGTCCCCACGAGCAGTACTTC. The V call is TRBV27, the J call TRBJ2-7; 10 nucleotides line up with TRBD2. This CDR3 contains 14 residues. CDR1 is MNHEY and CDR2 is SMNVEV in the germline V gene (reference sequence). V lost 6 bases and J lost 5; bases outside the gene matches: 7.

The chain uses TRBV5-1 and TRBJ2-4; D is unclear. This CDR3 spans 14 amino acids. Germline-derived CDR1 and CDR2 are SGHRS and YFSETQ. Trimming cost V 4 bases and J 5 bases, with 13 bases left between them. The CDR3 sequence is CASSVDPQENIQYF. The CDR3 DNA is TGCGCCAGCAGCGTTGATCCCCAGGAAAACATTCAGTACTTC. Looking up the rest from reference TRBV5-1 and TRBJ2-4 gives the full variable domain: KAGVTQTPRYLIKTRGQQVTLSCSPISGHRSVSWYQQTPGQGLQFLFEYFSETQRNKGNFPGRFSGRQFSNSRSEMNVSTLELGDSALYLCASSVDPQENIQYFGAGTRLSVL.

V and J are TRBV6-5 and TRBJ2-3; 7 bases line up with TRBD2. The germline gives CDR1 MNHEY, CDR2 SVGAGI. The CDR3 is 13 amino acids. The J segment lost 2 bases and the V segment lost 10 bases, leaving 6 bases of the junction unmatched. CDR3 in amino acids: CATERGLTDTQYF. CDR3 coding DNA: TGTGCCACGGAGCGGGGCCTCACAGATACGCAGTATTTT.

The gene calls are TRBV7-2 and TRBJ1-6; the D is unclear. V lost 5 bases and J 8 bases, leaving 13 bases between the germline ends. CDR1 and CDR2 from the germline V gene are SGHTA and FQGNSA. The CDR3 has 14 residues. This CDR3 is CASSRTLRDSPLHF. In DNA, the CDR3 is TGTGCCAGCAGCCGCACCTTACGGGATTCACCCCTCCACTTT.

V usage is TRBV7-2 and J usage is TRBJ1-4; D remains unclear. Germline values: CDR1 SGHTA, CDR2 FQGNSA. V shed 5 bases and J shed 2 bases, with 12 bases lying between them. This CDR3 contains 15 residues. Written as DNA, the CDR3 is TGTGCCAGCAGCCCAAACCCCGGGACTAATGAAAAACTGTTTTTT. This codes for CASSPNPGTNEKLFF.

This chain joins TRBV5-1 and TRBJ1-2; D is undetermined. Germline V gives CDR1 SGHRS, CDR2 YFSETQ. This CDR3 region has 13 residues. With 0 bases removed from V and 4 bases from J, the gap between germline ends came to 7 bases. DNA of the CDR3: TGCGCCAGCAGCTTGGAACAGTTCTATGGCTACACCTTC. Amino acids: CASSLEQFYGYTF.

The J gene is TRBJ2-5, the V gene TRBV5-4, with 13 bases fitting TRBD2. CDR3 length: 14 amino acids. The J segment lost 8 bases and the V segment lost 5 bases, leaving 6 bases of the junction unmatched. In germline, CDR1 is SGHNT, CDR2 YYREEE (reference sequence). The CDR3 DNA reads TGTGCCAGCAGTTTTAGGGGACTAGCGGGAACCCAGTACTTC. It codes for CASSFRGLAGTQYF.

The rearrangement joins TRBV10-3 to TRBJ1-2, with 9 positions matching TRBD1. CDR1 ENHRY and CDR2 SYGVKD come from the germline V gene. This CDR3 contains 14 residues. V lost 5 bases and J lost 2; bases outside the gene matches: 3. The CDR3 DNA sequence: TGTGCCATCAGTCCGGGACAGGGAAACTATGGCTACACCTTC. It translates to CAISPGQGNYGYTF.

This chain uses TRBV9 with TRBJ2-4, with TRBD1 identical over 10 bases. Trimming cost V 0 bases and J 6 bases; bases outside gene matches: 0. This CDR3 is 14 amino acids long. CDR1 is SGDLS and CDR2 is YYNGEE in the germline V gene. The CDR3 region has the DNA TGTGCCAGCAGCGTAGGGACAGGGGGAAACATTCAGTACTTC. Its translation: CASSVGTGGNIQYF.

The chain uses TRBV18 and TRBJ2-7; 7 nucleotides match TRBD1. The length of the CDR3 is 14 residues. V was clipped by 2 bases and J by 6 bases; unmatched bases: 7. From germline, CDR1 is KGHSH and CDR2 LQKENI. CDR3 loop: CASSPIASGGEQYF. Here the CDR3 DNA reads TGTGCCAGCTCACCAATCGCGTCAGGGGGCGAGCAGTACTTC.

The chain employs TRBV5-1 and TRBJ2-5; TRBD2 is a possible D gene (5 bases). Germline loops: CDR1 SGHRS, CDR2 YFSETQ. The CDR3 consists of 15 residues. The germline V and J ends were trimmed by 2 bases and 5 bases, with 16 bases remaining between them. The CDR3 DNA reads as TGCGCCAGCAGCTTAGAGGGCCGATCGTGGGAGACCCAGTACTTC. This encodes CASSLEGRSWETQYF.

The rearrangement joins TRBV7-2 to TRBJ2-5; D is ambiguous. Germline CDR1 SGHTA, CDR2 FQGNSA. The ends were cut back, 5 bases at V and 4 bases at J, with 11 bases in the middle. This CDR3 has 13 residues. This CDR3 is CASSLTFGETQYF. The CDR3 coding sequence is TGTGCCAGCAGCCTAACGTTCGGAGAGACCCAGTACTTC.

The chain employs TRBV6-1 and TRBJ2-5; 8 nucleotides agree with TRBD2. The V segment lost 6 bases and the J segment 2 bases; nucleotides outside the gene matches: 11. The length of the CDR3 is 16 residues. Germline assignment: CDR1 MNHNS and CDR2 SASEGT. The CDR3 DNA is TGTGCCAGCAGGGAAACTAGCGGAGGGGGGCAAGAGACCCAGTACTTC. Its translation: CASRETSGGGQETQYF.

The chain couples TRBV30 to TRBJ2-2, with 8 bases fitting TRBD2. The germline gives CDR1 GTSNPN, CDR2 SVGIG (reference sequence). The CDR3 runs to 15 residues. With V trimmed by 3 bases and J by 5 bases, 8 bases remained unmatched. The CDR3 DNA sequence: TGTGCCTGGAGCACGGGGGTAGCGGGGACCGGGGAGCTGTTTTTT. It encodes CAWSTGVAGTGELFF. Supplemented by reference TRBV30 and TRBJ2-2, the full variable domain reads SQTIHQWPATLVQPVGSPLSLECTVEGTSNPNLYWYRQAAGRGLQLLFYSVGIGQISSEVPQNLSASRPQDRQFILSSKKLLLSDSGFYLCAWSTGVAGTGELFFGEGSRLTVL.

V gene TRBV10-3 combines with J gene TRBJ1-4; 7 bases align to TRBD1. Trimming took 7 bases from V and 5 from J; bases not matched to a gene: 4. In germline, CDR1 is ENHRY, CDR2 SYGVKD. The CDR3 extends over 13 amino acids. CDR3 region: CAITGQPNEKLFF. CDR3 coding DNA: TGTGCCATCACGGGACAGCCGAATGAAAAACTGTTTTTT.

The rearrangement uses TRBV10-3 and TRBJ1-1, with 7 nucleotides matching TRBD1. Losses at the gene ends were 8 bases for V and 0 bases for J; bases not matched to a gene: 3. Germline CDR1 reads ENHRY; CDR2 reads SYGVKD. The CDR3 runs 13 residues. For the CDR3, the DNA is TGTGCCATCCTGGGACAGTTGAACACTGAAGCTTTCTTT. Residues: CAILGQLNTEAFF.

This clone showed up just once. The rearrangement links TRBV30 to TRBJ1-4; 8 bases map to TRBD1. Germline CDR1 and CDR2: GTSNPN and SVGIG (reference sequence). J gave up 7 bases and V 2 bases, and 3 bases lay outside the gene matches. The CDR3 has 13 amino acids. The CDR3 bases are TGTGCCTGGAGTCCAGGGGGCGGTGAAAAACTGTTTTTT. Translated: CAWSPGGGEKLFF.

The V call is TRBV5-1, the J call TRBJ1-4; D unresolved. The V gene lost 0 bases and the J gene lost 4 bases, with 7 bases spanning the gap. The germline V gene has CDR1 SGHRS and CDR2 YFSETQ. The CDR3 totals 14 residues. The CDR3 loop is CASSLEQINEKLFF. The DNA for the CDR3 is TGCGCCAGCAGCTTGGAACAGATTAATGAAAAACTGTTTTTT.